This TCR beta chain was found in a study of blood T cell repertoires in COVID-19. As for the study in general: Sample material is recorded as cDNA or gDNA derived from T cells, B-cell-depleted T cells, or PBMCs.

The repertoire was sequenced with immunoSEQ multiplex PCR; TCRdb's copy has only in-frame clones and lacks some. The sample records 88,000 or so clones, approximately 90% being singletons. The material sequenced was peripheral blood. This sequence originates from a man aged 45 to 65 with acute or convalescent COVID-19.

The CDR3 reads CAWTDRAGNTIYF. The CDR3, as DNA: TGTGCCTGGACCGACAGGGCTGGAAACACCATATATTTT. This chain links TRBV30 with TRBJ1-3; 7 positions agree with TRBD1. After removal of 4 bases from V and 2 bases from J, the junction contained 2 bases not matched to a gene. This CDR3 contains 13 residues. CDR1 and CDR2 from the germline V gene are GTSNPN and SVGIG (reference sequence).